This T cell receptor beta chain was documented in a study of cytomegalovirus exposure and HLA in healthy donors. The study ran its PCR with 60 Vbeta and 13 Jbeta primers. Generated by immunoSEQ multiplex PCR, the TCRdb table keeps only in-frame clones and is missing some. This sample has around 140,000 clones, with roughly 80% found just once. The V gene end was trimmed by 5 bases and the J gene end by 7 bases; junction bases not matched to a gene: 9. The CDR3 runs 15 residues. Germline CDR1 SGDLS, CDR2 YYNGEE. Material for sequencing was PBMCs. This sequence originates from a man aged 35 to 55 in good health and CMV-seronegative. V gene TRBV9 combines with J gene TRBJ2-2; 9 bases are shared with TRBD2. Here the CDR3 DNA reads TGTGCCAGCAGGGACACACTAGCGGGCGGCGGGGAGCTGTTTTTT. Amino acid sequence: CASRDTLAGGGELFF. The variable domain in full, with the rest retrieved from reference TRBV9 and TRBJ2-2, is DSGVTQTPKHLITATGQRVTLRCSPRSGDLSVYWYQQSLDQGLQFLIQYYNGEERAKGNILERFSAQQFPDLHSELNLSSLELGDSALYFCASRDTLAGGGELFFGEGSRLTVL.